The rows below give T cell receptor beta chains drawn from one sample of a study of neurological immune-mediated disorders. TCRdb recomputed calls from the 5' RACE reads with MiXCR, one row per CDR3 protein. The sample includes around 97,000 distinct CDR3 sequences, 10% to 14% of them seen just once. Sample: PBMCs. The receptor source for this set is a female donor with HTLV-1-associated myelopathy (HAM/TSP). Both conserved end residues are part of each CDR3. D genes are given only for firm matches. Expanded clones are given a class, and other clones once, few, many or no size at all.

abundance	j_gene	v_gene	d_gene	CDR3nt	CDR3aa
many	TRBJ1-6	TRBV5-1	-	TGCGCCAGCAGCTTGGCGGATAATTCACCCCTCCACTTT	CASSLADNSPLHF
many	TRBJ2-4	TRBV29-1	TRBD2	TGCAGCGTTGAACCGGGACTAGCGGGATACATTCAGTACTTC	CSVEPGLAGYIQYF
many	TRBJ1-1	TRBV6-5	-	TGTGCCAGCAGTTACTCGGGGGGCACTGAAGCTTTCTTT	CASSYSGGTEAFF
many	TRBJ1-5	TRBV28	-	TGTGCCAGCAGATCCGATATGGGGTGGCAGGGCAGGGGCCTCAATCAGCCCCAGCATTTT	CASRSDMGWQGRGLNQPQHF
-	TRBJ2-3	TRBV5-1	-	TGCGCCAGCAGCTCCGGGACCCGCACAGATACGCAGTATTTT	CASSSGTRTDTQYF
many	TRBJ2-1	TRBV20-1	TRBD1	TGCAGTGCTAGGGTCCCGGACAGGGGAGACAATGAGCAGTTCTTC	CSARVPDRGDNEQFF
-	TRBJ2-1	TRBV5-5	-	TGTGCCAGCAGCTCGCAGTACAATGAGCAGTTCTTC	CASSSQYNEQFF
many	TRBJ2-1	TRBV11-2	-	TGTGCCAGCAGCACCCCCGCAGGTCTGAATGAGCAGTTCTTC	CASSTPAGLNEQFF
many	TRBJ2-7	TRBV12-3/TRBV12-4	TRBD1	TGTGCCAGCAGTTTCCAGACAGGGTACGAGCAGTACTTC	CASSFQTGYEQYF
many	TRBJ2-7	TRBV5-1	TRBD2	TGCGCCAGCAGCTTGATGAGCGGGGGGGCTTTTAGTGAGCAGTACTTC	CASSLMSGGAFSEQYF
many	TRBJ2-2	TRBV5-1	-	TGCGCCAGCAGCCAAGGTGACACCGGGGAGCTGTTTTTT	CASSQGDTGELFF
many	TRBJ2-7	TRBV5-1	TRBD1	TGCGCCAGCAGCTTACAGGGGGCTCCCACATACGAGCAGTACTTC	CASSLQGAPTYEQYF
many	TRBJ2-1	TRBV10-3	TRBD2	TGTGCCATCAGTGCCGGGACTAGCGGGAGCCATGAGCAGTTCTTC	CAISAGTSGSHEQFF
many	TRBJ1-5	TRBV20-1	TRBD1	TGCAGTGCTAGAGGTGACAGGGGGTGGCAAAATCAGCCCCAGCATTTT	CSARGDRGWQNQPQHF
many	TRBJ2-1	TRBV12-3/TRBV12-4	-	TGTGCCAGCAGCCCCCCCAGGGGCAGGTCATCCTACAATGAGCAGTTCTTC	CASSPPRGRSSYNEQFF
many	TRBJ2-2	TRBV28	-	TGTGCCAGCAGTACTCCAACCGGGGAGCTGTTTTTT	CASSTPTGELFF
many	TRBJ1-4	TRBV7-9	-	TGTGCCAGCAGCTTGAGAGCCTCTAATGAAAAACTGTTTTTT	CASSLRASNEKLFF
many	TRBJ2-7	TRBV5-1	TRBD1	TGCGCCAGCAGCTTGGGCTGGTCAGGACAGGGCAACTACGAGCAGTACTTC	CASSLGWSGQGNYEQYF